Listed here are 2 T cell receptor beta chains from one sample, sequenced in a study of shared clonotypes between healthy human individuals. Clones were read by immunoSEQ multiplex PCR, and TCRdb kept only the in-frame ones, dropping some. The sample includes 2.3 million or so clones, more than 85% of them seen just once. Input material: naive CD4+ T cells from PBMCs. As to subset: CD45RA+ positively selected. These TCRs come from a man younger than 35 in good health. Some clones in this sample may be carry-over from other donors' samples.

The gene calls are TRBV21-1 and TRBJ2-7; no DNA check was done on the table's D call, TRBD2. TRBV21-1 is a pseudogene locus. This CDR3 is 20 amino acids long. The CDR3, as DNA: TGTGCCAGCAGCAAAGGGGGATCTCGGACTAGCGGGCCGGGTCCCTACGAGCAGTACTTC. Amino acids: CASSKGGSRTSGPGPYEQYF.

The rearrangement uses TRBV29-1 and TRBJ2-3; D uncertain. Germline loops: CDR1 SQVTM, CDR2 ANQGSEA. The ends were cut back, 7 bases at V and 6 bases at J, with 17 bases in the middle. This CDR3 is built from 13 residues. The CDR3 coding sequence is TGCAGCGAGAGCAGATCCCCAGCGGATACGCAGTATTTT. It translates to CSESRSPADTQYF.